This record concerns one TCR beta chain sequence. This sample was included in a study of blood T cell repertoires in COVID-19. Study-level information: Acute and convalescent COVID-19 specimens originated in the United States, Italy and Spain. PBMCs, B-cell-depleted T cells, or T cells were the source of the cDNA or gDNA that made up the material.

In the source study's methods: Reference gene primers were amplified, and this amplification served to estimate nucleated cell counts. Sequenced by immunoSEQ multiplex PCR; TCRdb stores in-frame clones only, minus some. The DNA gave D and trimming, while V, J and clone size come from that table. In the table there are some 110,000 clones, 82% of which are singletons. V lost 7 bases and J lost 0; bases outside the gene matches: 10. This CDR3 comprises 16 residues. The germline V gene has CDR1 MNHEY and CDR2 SVGEGT. This sequence was found in a woman aged 80 or over with acute or convalescent COVID-19. This rearrangement joins TRBV6-2 or TRBV6-3 to TRBJ2-5; 8 bases line up with TRBD1. Material for sequencing was peripheral blood. As DNA, the CDR3 is TGTGCCAGCACCCCCGGACAGGGAACCCACCAAGAGACCCAGTACTTC. The encoded protein is CASTPGQGTHQETQYF.